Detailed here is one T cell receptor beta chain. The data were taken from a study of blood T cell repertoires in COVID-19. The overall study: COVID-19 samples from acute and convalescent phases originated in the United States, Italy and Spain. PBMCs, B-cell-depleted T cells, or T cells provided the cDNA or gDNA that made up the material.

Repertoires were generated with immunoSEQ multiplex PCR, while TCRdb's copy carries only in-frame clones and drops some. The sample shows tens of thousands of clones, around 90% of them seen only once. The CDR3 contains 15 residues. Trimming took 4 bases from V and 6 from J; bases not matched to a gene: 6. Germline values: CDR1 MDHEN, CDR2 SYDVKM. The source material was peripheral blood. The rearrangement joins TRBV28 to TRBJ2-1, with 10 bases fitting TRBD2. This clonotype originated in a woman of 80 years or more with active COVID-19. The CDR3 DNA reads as TGTGCCAGCAGTTCGCTAGCGGGAGAGGCCAATGAGCAGTTCTTC. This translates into CASSSLAGEANEQFF.